The T cell receptor (beta chain) described here comes from a study of Ad26.COV2.S vaccination and SARS-CoV-2 variants. Study background: In the study, Ad26.COV2.S was injected intramuscularly once, or twice 56 days apart. The study, taken as a whole, reports: Using TCR breadth and depth analyses may have led to underestimated total T cell responses.

Comment on this clone: The target antigen is unknown.

The V segment lost 1 base and the J segment 2 bases; nucleotides outside the gene matches: 5. Germline V gene lookup returns CDR1 SGHTA and CDR2 FQGNSA. There are 17 residues in the CDR3. As to treatment: roughly 19 received Ad26.COV2.S at low or high dose, single or two shots; five or six received placebo; per-sample allocation not given. Day 63 following the first vaccine or placebo injection was when the samples were taken. Ad26 vector vaccine expressed Wuhan-strain SARS-CoV-2 spike. Some clones are missing from TCRdb's copy, which holds only in-frame ones; the method was immunoSEQ multiplex PCR. The data show about half a million clones, with 80% to 90% seen just once and about 1.7% held by the top ten.

Specimen: peripheral blood, collected in a trial of Ad26.COV2.S vaccine versus placebo. The TCR sequence derives from a person aged 18-60 years who received the Ad26.COV2.S COVID-19 vaccine or a placebo. The V call is TRBV7-2, the J call TRBJ2-6, with 7 bases identical to TRBD1. The CDR3 is CASSLVGQGAGANVLTF. The CDR3 coding sequence is TGTGCCAGCAGCTTAGTAGGGCAGGGGGCTGGGGCCAACGTCCTGACTTTC.